This T cell receptor (beta chain) appears in the sequencing data of a study of T-cell reconstitution after alpha-beta-depleted transplantation in children. The CDR3 is 12 residues long. V shed 7 bases and J 7 bases; nucleotides not matched to a gene: 2. The sample holds a few counts of this clonotype. The TCRbeta library was prepared with unique molecular identifiers. TCRdb re-called the PCR reads with MiXCR, one entry per CDR3 protein. The table lists roughly 500,000 distinct CDR3 sequences, 30% to 35% of them singletons. The input for sequencing was PBMCs from the stem cell graft donor, taken from the stem cell graft. The chain recombines TRBV12-3 or TRBV12-4 with TRBJ2-1; TRBD1 agrees at 9 bases. This clonotype originated in a human donor who donated a stem cell graft to a child with aplastic anemia. Here the CDR3 reads CASNDRGNEQFF. In DNA, the CDR3 is TGTGCCAGCAACGACAGGGGGAATGAGCAGTTCTTC.